Listed below are T cell receptor beta chains from one sample, sequenced in a study of blood T cell repertoires in COVID-19. Sequencing used immunoSEQ multiplex PCR; TCRdb keeps in-frame clones, though not all of them. The table lists 130,000 to 150,000 clones, roughly 82% of them singletons. Sequenced input: peripheral blood. All receptors derive from a human donor in a cohort sampled during active COVID-19. The CDR3 runs from the conserved cysteine through the conserved F or W. Each record gives: CDR3 DNA, CDR3 protein, D gene, J gene, clone size, V gene. A D gene is named only where the DNA matches it firmly. The listing skips clone size in some rows; elsewhere it reads once, few, many or a size class.

TGTGCCAGCAGCCAGCCCGACAGGGTTAGCAATCAGCCCCAGCATTTT	CASSQPDRVSNQPQHF	TRBD1	TRBJ1-5	-	TRBV14
TGTGCCAGCAGTTTAGCCCGGGGGAACTATGGCTACACCTTC	CASSLARGNYGYTF	-	TRBJ1-2	-	TRBV28
TGTGCCAGCAGCCTTAGCGGGGTCTCCTACGAGCAGTACTTC	CASSLSGVSYEQYF	TRBD2	TRBJ2-7	-	TRBV3-1/TRBV3-2
TGTGCCAGCAGCTTATGGGGACAGACCACAGATACGCAGTATTTT	CASSLWGQTTDTQYF	TRBD1	TRBJ2-3	-	TRBV7-3
TGCGCCAGCAGCTTGGACAGCCCATGGAATGGCTACACCTTC	CASSLDSPWNGYTF	-	TRBJ1-2	-	TRBV5-1
TGTGCCAGCAGCTTAGGGAACAAGGCGGGCGAAGCTTTCTTT	CASSLGNKAGEAFF	-	TRBJ1-1	-	TRBV7-2
TGCGCCAGCAGCTTGGATGGCCGCTCTGGGGCCAACGTCCTGACTTTC	CASSLDGRSGANVLTF	-	TRBJ2-6	-	TRBV5-1
TGTGCCAGCAGCCACCGGGACGGGAGAGGTCAGTTCTTC	CASSHRDGRGQFF	-	TRBJ2-1	once	TRBV3-1/TRBV3-2
TGTGCCAGAAGCTTTCCCGACAGGATCCCCTACGAGCAGTACTTC	CARSFPDRIPYEQYF	-	TRBJ2-7	-	TRBV5-3
TGTGCCAGCAGTGACTTCCCGGGACAGATAACAACTAATGAAAAACTGTTTTTT	CASSDFPGQITTNEKLFF	TRBD1	TRBJ1-4	-	TRBV2
TGTGCCAGCTCATTTGGGAGGCAGGGAGATTCCACTGAAGCTTTCTTT	CASSFGRQGDSTEAFF	-	TRBJ1-1	-	TRBV18
TGTGCCAGCACCAAGGGACAGATGAACACTGAAGCTTTCTTT	CASTKGQMNTEAFF	TRBD1	TRBJ1-1	-	TRBV27
TGTGCCAGCAGCAGCGGACGGGATCAGCCCCAGCATTTT	CASSSGRDQPQHF	-	TRBJ1-5	-	TRBV7-6
TGTGCCACCAGTGACCCCGGACAGGGGCGATATGGCTACACCTTC	CATSDPGQGRYGYTF	TRBD1	TRBJ1-2	-	TRBV24-1
TGTGCCAGCAGCCAGTCCCGGGACAGGGACACACTATACAATGAGCAGTTCTTC	CASSQSRDRDTLYNEQFF	TRBD1	TRBJ2-1	-	TRBV3-1/TRBV3-2
TGTGCCAGCAGTGGCCGGGACAGGGGGCGCGAGGCTAATGAAAAACTGTTTTTT	CASSGRDRGREANEKLFF	TRBD1	TRBJ1-4	-	TRBV6-4
TGTGCCAGCAGCCAAGATATAGAGGGCCGTGAAGCTTTCTTT	CASSQDIEGREAFF	-	TRBJ1-1	-	TRBV4-2
TGTGCCAGCAGCCTCTTCAGGGGTGGCTACACCTTC	CASSLFRGGYTF	-	TRBJ1-2	-	TRBV12-3/TRBV12-4
TGCGCCAGCAGCCCACTAGCGGGAGACCCCTACAATGAGCAGTTCTTC	CASSPLAGDPYNEQFF	TRBD2	TRBJ2-1	-	TRBV5-1
TGCGCCAGCAGCGAGGAGTTCGGCAGGGGGAGGTCACCCCTCCACTTT	CASSEEFGRGRSPLHF	TRBD1	TRBJ1-6	-	TRBV5-1
TGTGCCAGCAGCCAAGTAAGGAGCGGGTCAGACTCCTACAATGAGCAGTTCTTC	CASSQVRSGSDSYNEQFF	-	TRBJ2-1	-	TRBV4-2
TGTGCCAGCAGTTACTCCCAGGGTAGGGCTAACTATGGCTACACCTTC	CASSYSQGRANYGYTF	-	TRBJ1-2	-	TRBV6-5
TGTGCCACCAGACCCCGAGACTCAGGGGAGAACACCGGGGAGCTGTTTTTT	CATRPRDSGENTGELFF	-	TRBJ2-2	-	TRBV19
TGTGCCAGCAGTCGAGAAGATACGCAGTATTTT	CASSREDTQYF	-	TRBJ2-3	-	TRBV2
TGTGCCAGCAGCCAATCCGGACTAGTAGGCAAAAACATTCAGTACTTC	CASSQSGLVGKNIQYF	TRBD2	TRBJ2-4	-	TRBV14
TGTGCCAGCAGCCCCCTAGGAGGGCCCGGCAATGAGCAGTTCTTC	CASSPLGGPGNEQFF	-	TRBJ2-1	few	TRBV7-8
TGCAGTGCTAGAGCTACCATTCAGTACTTC	CSARATIQYF	-	TRBJ2-4	-	TRBV20-1
TGCGCCAGCAGCTGGACTAGCGGGAGTCATGAGCAGTTCTTC	CASSWTSGSHEQFF	TRBD2	TRBJ2-1	-	TRBV5-1
TGTGCCAGCAGCAGGGGGGGGCCCTCGTATGGCTACACCTTC	CASSRGGPSYGYTF	-	TRBJ1-2	-	TRBV9
TGTGCCAGCAGTGACGGACTAGCGGGAGTAGATACGCAGTATTTT	CASSDGLAGVDTQYF	TRBD2	TRBJ2-3	-	TRBV2
TGTGCCAGCAGTTTATCGTACAGGGGGCGCCGGGAGCTGTTTTTT	CASSLSYRGRRELFF	TRBD1	TRBJ2-2	-	TRBV27
TGTGCCTGGAGGGGGACACCCAACACCGGGGAGCTGTTTTTT	CAWRGTPNTGELFF	-	TRBJ2-2	-	TRBV30
TGTGCCAGCAGCCAGGTCCTACCCCTTAGCGGGAGGGGGAATACGCAGTATTTT	CASSQVLPLSGRGNTQYF	TRBD2	TRBJ2-3	-	TRBV14
TGTGCCAGCAGCCCCCGGACAGGGGCCAGCTCCTACAATGAGCAGTTCTTC	CASSPRTGASSYNEQFF	TRBD1	TRBJ2-1	-	TRBV11-2
TGCGCCAGCAGCCAGGGGCGGGGGGGATACGAGCAGTACTTC	CASSQGRGGYEQYF	TRBD2	TRBJ2-7	-	TRBV4-1
TGCGCCAGCAGCACCGGAGGACAGCCAGGTCAAGAGACCCAGTACTTC	CASSTGGQPGQETQYF	-	TRBJ2-5	-	TRBV5-1
TGTGCCAGCAGCTTCCAAGGCGGCCCCCAGCATTTT	CASSFQGGPQHF	-	TRBJ1-5	-	TRBV7-9
TGTGCCAGCAGTACTAGCGGGGGGGCCTACAATGAGCAGTTCTTC	CASSTSGGAYNEQFF	TRBD2	TRBJ2-1	few	TRBV2
TGTGCTACGGACGGTGGGGAGAATACTGAAGCTTTCTTT	CATDGGENTEAFF	-	TRBJ1-1	-	TRBV6-5
TGTGCCAGCAGCCGGAAAGGGACAGAAAATCAGCCCCAGCATTTT	CASSRKGTENQPQHF	TRBD1	TRBJ1-5	-	TRBV3-1/TRBV3-2
TGCAGCGTTGCCGGGACAGGGAACAAAGAGACCCAGTACTTC	CSVAGTGNKETQYF	TRBD1	TRBJ2-5	-	TRBV29-1
TGTGCCAGCAGTGACCAAAGCGGGGGGTCAGATACGCAGTATTTT	CASSDQSGGSDTQYF	TRBD2	TRBJ2-3	-	TRBV6-4
TGTGCCAGCAGCTCCGACTTTACCGGGGAGCTGTTTTTT	CASSSDFTGELFF	-	TRBJ2-2	-	TRBV11-1
TGTGCCATCAGTGGTACAGGTTACACCGGGGAGCTGTTTTTT	CAISGTGYTGELFF	-	TRBJ2-2	-	TRBV10-3
TGTGCCAGCAGTTACTCGCCCGCGGCCTACGAGCAGTACTTC	CASSYSPAAYEQYF	-	TRBJ2-7	-	TRBV6-5
TGTGCCAGCAGTGTATACAGACAGGGAACTGGAAACACCATATATTTT	CASSVYRQGTGNTIYF	TRBD1	TRBJ1-3	-	TRBV2
TGCGCCAGCAGCCTTTACGTCGACAGATCTTCTACCACCATATATTTT	CASSLYVDRSSTTIYF	-	TRBJ1-3	-	TRBV5-1
TGTGCCAGCAGTATCGGTGCTGGGGCCAACGTCCTGACTTTC	CASSIGAGANVLTF	-	TRBJ2-6	few	TRBV2
TGTGCCAGCATGCTCCTAGCGGGAGGGGCCGGGGAGCTGTTTTTT	CASMLLAGGAGELFF	TRBD2	TRBJ2-2	-	TRBV2
TGTGCCAGCAGCTCCGACAGACTAGCGGGGGGCTACAATGAGCAGTTCTTC	CASSSDRLAGGYNEQFF	TRBD2	TRBJ2-1	once	TRBV5-6
TGTGCCAGCAGCTTCGAGCGGGAGTGGAGTCCAGATACGCAGTATTTT	CASSFEREWSPDTQYF	TRBD2	TRBJ2-3	-	TRBV5-4
TGTGCCAGCAGCTTAGAGTATTCTAGCACAGATACGCAGTATTTT	CASSLEYSSTDTQYF	-	TRBJ2-3	-	TRBV11-3
TGTGCCAGCAGCTTTGGGGGCAGTCTCACTAACTATGGCTACACCTTC	CASSFGGSLTNYGYTF	-	TRBJ1-2	-	TRBV5-6